In this sample, the clone carrying this T cell receptor beta chain turned up a few times. The antigen remains undetermined. The CDR3 runs to 14 residues. The germline V gene encodes CDR1 MGHRA and CDR2 YSYEKL. V lost 1 base and J 2 bases, leaving 8 bases between the germline ends. Both 60 Vbeta primers and 13 Jbeta primers went into the PCR. Assay: immunoSEQ multiplex PCR; the TCRdb copy retains only in-frame clones and omits some. The sample lists more than 100,000 clones, 80% occurring once. This entry comes from a study of cytomegalovirus exposure and HLA in healthy donors. Study observations and caveats: Reports described diagnosis of cytomegalovirus status by the classifier as highly specific and sensitive. In an earlier analysis, about 87% or about 30%: the productive usage of most TCR beta V segments. A cluster of highly shared sequence variants was likely a sequencing artifact.

The sequence was obtained from a man aged 35 to 55 in good health and CMV-seronegative. Sequencing used PBMCs. The chain links TRBV4-1 to TRBJ2-5; no clear D gene. The CDR3 here is CASSQVSEQETQYF. CDR3 coding DNA: TGCGCCAGCAGCCAAGTTTCAGAACAAGAGACCCAGTACTTC.